This entry lists 32 T cell receptor beta chains sequenced from one sample in a study of control samples from healthy donors and cancer patients. Produced via immunoSEQ multiplex PCR; TCRdb's table is partial and in-frame only. The sample includes 150,000 to 200,000 clones, approximately 90% of them seen just once. Sequenced sample: blood. Receptors were obtained from a man aged 25 to 40 in good health.

The DNA of the CDR3 is TGTGCCAGCAGGAGGGACGGACCGAACACTGAAGCTTTCTTT. This encodes CASRRDGPNTEAFF. V and J are TRBV2 and TRBJ1-1, with D possibly TRBD1 on 5 matching bases. Germline V gene data show CDR1 as SNHLY and CDR2 as FYNNEI. This CDR3 spans 14 amino acids. The V end was cut by 6 bases, the J end by 1 base, with 12 bases between.

Turning to this clone: This specimen includes other DNA sequences encoding the same CDR3. The chain employs TRBV6-1 and TRBJ1-5; TRBD1 matches at 7 bases. With 3 bases clipped from V and 4 bases from J, the junction kept 3 bases outside the gene matches. Germline loops: CDR1 MNHNS, CDR2 SASEGT. The CDR3 totals 14 residues. The CDR3 loop reads CASSEAGGNQPQHF. The CDR3 DNA reads TGTGCCAGCAGTGAGGCAGGGGGTAATCAGCCCCAGCATTTT.

The CDR3 nucleotides read TGTGCCAGCTCACCGTGGGTGACAGGGGGAAACGAGCAGTACTTC. The encoded protein is CASSPWVTGGNEQYF. V usage is TRBV18 and J usage is TRBJ2-7; 9 nucleotides agree with TRBD1. Per germline, CDR1 KGHSH and CDR2 LQKENI. The CDR3 runs to 15 residues. The V and J ends lost 3 bases and 5 bases, in that order; junction bases with no gene match: 8.

The chain is built from TRBV5-5 and TRBJ2-2; 7 nucleotides align to TRBD1. CDR3 length equals 16 residues. The V gene's germline CDR1 is SGHKS and CDR2 YYEKEE (reference sequence). V shed 3 bases, J shed 3 bases, and the junction held 8 bases outside the gene matches. The CDR3 DNA reads as TGTGCCAGCAGCTCCCCAGGGGGTCGGGACACCGGGGAGCTGTTTTTT. Translated: CASSSPGGRDTGELFF. The complete variable domain, with remaining parts taken from reference TRBV5-5 and TRBJ2-2, reads DAGVTQSPTHLIKTRGQQVTLRCSPISGHKSVSWYQQVLGQGPQFIFQYYEKEERGRGNFPDRFSARQFPNYSSELNVNALLLGDSALYLCASSSPGGRDTGELFFGEGSRLTVL.

The chain is built from TRBV7-9 and TRBJ2-3; 10 bases line up with TRBD2. The CDR3 consists of 19 residues. Germline CDR1 reads SEHNR; CDR2 reads FQNEAQ (reference sequence). Unmatched junction bases numbered 17, after V lost 2 bases and J lost 6 bases. CDR3 DNA sequence: TGTGCCAGCAGCTTATTTACGGCTAGCGGGGGCCTTGCTAGGGATACGCAGTATTTT. It is translated as CASSLFTASGGLARDTQYF. Full variable domain (rest looked up from reference TRBV7-9 and TRBJ2-3): DTGVSQNPRHKITKRGQNVTFRCDPISEHNRLYWYRQTLGQGPEFLTYFQNEAQLEKSRLLSDRFSAERPKGSFSTLEIQRTEQGDSAMYLCASSLFTASGGLARDTQYFGPGTRLTVL.

This clone was found a few times. The V gene is TRBV6-5, the J gene TRBJ1-5, with D perhaps TRBD1 (5 bases). Germline CDR1 and CDR2: MNHEY and SVGAGI. CDR3 size: 14 residues. V was cut by 0 bases and J by 5 bases, with 8 bases left in between. CDR3 region: CASSYSRGYQPQHF. CDR3 in DNA: TGTGCCAGCAGTTACTCGAGGGGATATCAGCCCCAGCATTTT.

This clone was seen only a few times. The chain joins TRBV7-9 to TRBJ1-5; D is unresolved. V lost 4 bases and J lost 7, with 11 bases in between. Germline V gives CDR1 SEHNR, CDR2 FQNEAQ (reference sequence). The CDR3 runs to 13 residues. The CDR3 DNA reads TGTGCCAGCAGCTCACGGGTCGGACAGCCCCAGCATTTT. Translating gives CASSSRVGQPQHF. Full variable domain (missing parts from reference TRBV7-9 and TRBJ1-5): DTGVSQNPRHKITKRGQNVTFRCDPISEHNRLYWYRQTLGQGPEFLTYFQNEAQLEKSRLLSDRFSAERPKGSFSTLEIQRTEQGDSAMYLCASSSRVGQPQHFGDGTRLSIL.

Worth noting for this clone: Different DNA sequences within this sample yield the same CDR3. The chain couples TRBV11-3 to TRBJ1-1; the D is unclear. Trimming shortened V by 5 bases and J by 4 bases, and 11 bases separated the two germline ends. CDR1 SGHNT and CDR2 YENEEA come from the germline V gene. CDR3 length: 13 amino acids. CDR3 sequence reads: CASSGRSGTEAFF. For the CDR3, the DNA is TGTGCCAGCAGCGGCCGGTCGGGCACTGAAGCTTTCTTT.

This chain joins TRBV24-1 and TRBJ2-1; TRBD1 matches at 8 bases. V shed 0 bases, J shed 5 bases, and the junction held 2 bases outside the gene matches. CDR3 length: 15 amino acids. Germline lookup yields CDR1 KGHDR and CDR2 SFDVKD. The chain's CDR3 is CATSDLLTGDNEQFF. DNA of the CDR3: TGTGCCACCAGTGATTTGCTGACAGGGGACAATGAGCAGTTCTTC.

The sample holds a few counts of this clone. Here the CDR3 DNA reads TGTGCCAGCTCACCGCGGGCAACAGATACGCAGTATTTT. Its translation: CASSPRATDTQYF. The V gene is TRBV18, the J gene TRBJ2-3, with D perhaps TRBD2 (5 bases). This CDR3 is built from 13 residues. The germline V gene has CDR1 KGHSH and CDR2 LQKENI. Trimming took 3 bases from V and 3 from J, leaving 7 bases between them.

The V call is TRBV28, the J call TRBJ1-5, with D possibly TRBD1 on 6 matching bases. This CDR3 is 14 amino acids long. V shed 3 bases and J shed 7 bases, with 13 bases lying between them. Germline assignment: CDR1 MDHEN and CDR2 SYDVKM. The CDR3 bases are TGTGCCAGCAGTTTCGGGGGGGGCTTACAGCCCCAGCATTTT. Its translation: CASSFGGGLQPQHF.

The rearrangement joins TRBV11-2 to TRBJ1-4; a weak D match, TRBD1 (5 bases). Looked up from germline, CDR1 is SGHAT and CDR2 is FQNNGV. The CDR3 covers 14 residues. Trimming stripped 5 bases from V and 4 bases from J, with 11 bases between. The CDR3 sequence: CASSPGLVNEKLFF. CDR3 DNA: TGTGCCAGCAGCCCAGGGTTGGTTAATGAAAAACTGTTTTTT. Using reference TRBV11-2 and TRBJ1-4 for the parts outside the CDR3, the full variable domain is EAGVAQSPRYKIIEKRQSVAFWCNPISGHATLYWYQQILGQGPKLLIQFQNNGVVDDSQLPKDRFSAERLKGVDSTLKIQPAKLEDSAVYLCASSPGLVNEKLFFGSGTQLSVL.

The chain carries TRBV5-6 and TRBJ2-7; no definite D call. Germline V gene sequence: CDR1 SGHDT, CDR2 YYEEEE. The ends were cut back, 2 bases at V and 4 bases at J, with 4 bases in the middle. The CDR3 is 11 amino acids. The CDR3 protein is CASSLGYEQYF. The CDR3 coding sequence is TGTGCCAGCAGCTTAGGGTACGAGCAGTACTTC.

The rearrangement uses TRBV2 and TRBJ1-5; maybe TRBD1 (6 bases). Germline V gene data show CDR1 as SNHLY and CDR2 as FYNNEI. The CDR3 is 14 residues long. Trimming left V 4 bases short and J 6 bases short, with 13 bases between. DNA of the CDR3: TGTGCCAGCAGTGGTCCCAGGGGAGGTCAGCCCCAGCATTTT. It codes for CASSGPRGGQPQHF.

The chain employs TRBV29-1 and TRBJ1-1; unclear D gene. This CDR3 has 12 residues. Trimming stripped 4 bases from V and 0 bases from J, with 6 bases between. Germline loops: CDR1 SQVTM, CDR2 ANQGSEA. The CDR3 region is CSVVIMNTEAFF. The DNA for the CDR3 is TGCAGCGTTGTAATCATGAACACTGAAGCTTTCTTT.

The chain uses TRBV4-1 and TRBJ2-5, with 11 bases aligning to TRBD2. The germline CDR1 and CDR2 sequences are MGHRA and YSYEKL. The CDR3 runs to 16 residues. Unmatched junction bases numbered 3, after V lost 1 base and J lost 2 bases. Here the CDR3 reads CASSQVAGGRQETQYF. DNA for the CDR3: TGCGCCAGCAGCCAAGTAGCGGGGGGGCGGCAAGAGACCCAGTACTTC.

CDR3 residues: CASSRSNTQYF. In DNA, the CDR3 is TGTGCCAGCAGCCGTTCCAATACGCAGTATTTT. The V gene is TRBV11-2, the J gene TRBJ2-3; D not certain. This CDR3 is built from 11 residues. Trimming pared 5 bases from V and 7 bases from J, leaving 7 bases between. The germline CDR1 and CDR2 sequences are SGHAT and FQNNGV. The complete variable domain, with remaining parts taken from reference TRBV11-2 and TRBJ2-3, reads EAGVAQSPRYKIIEKRQSVAFWCNPISGHATLYWYQQILGQGPKLLIQFQNNGVVDDSQLPKDRFSAERLKGVDSTLKIQPAKLEDSAVYLCASSRSNTQYFGPGTRLTVL.

The chain uses TRBV5-4 and TRBJ2-7; D is undetermined. The CDR3 loop spans 15 amino acids. V lost 2 bases and J lost 3, with 15 bases in between. Germline V lookup: CDR1 SGHNT, CDR2 YYREEE (reference sequence). CDR3 sequence (DNA): TGTGCCAGCAGCTTCGGGCGTGCGGTTGGCTACGAGCAGTACTTC. It is translated as CASSFGRAVGYEQYF.

The V gene is TRBV19, the J gene TRBJ1-3; a weak D match, TRBD1 (5 bases). Germline lookup yields CDR1 LNHDA and CDR2 SQIVND (reference sequence). V lost 10 bases to trimming and J lost 0 bases, with 10 bases between them. This CDR3 spans 13 amino acids. Here the CDR3 reads CATATVSGNTIYF. As DNA, the CDR3 is TGTGCCACTGCGACAGTCTCTGGAAACACCATATATTTT.

This chain connects TRBV6-5 to TRBJ1-4; possibly TRBD1 for D (5 bases). Germline V CDR1 and CDR2: MNHEY, SVGAGI. Trimming cost V 6 bases and J 10 bases, with 18 bases left between them. This CDR3 spans 14 amino acids. The CDR3 nucleotides are TGTGCCAGCAGCGGCCGGGACGGAGGACGAAAACTGTTTTTT. Translating it yields CASSGRDGGRKLFF.

The chain couples TRBV7-9 to TRBJ2-5; D is perhaps TRBD2 (5 bases). The CDR3 loop spans 16 amino acids. Trimming took 4 bases from V and 5 from J, leaving 20 bases between them. Germline CDR1 reads SEHNR; CDR2 reads FQNEAQ (reference sequence). CDR3: CASSSLWGAGLETQYF. The CDR3 DNA sequence: TGTGCCAGCAGCTCCTTATGGGGAGCTGGTCTGGAGACCCAGTACTTC.

V gene TRBV7-3 combines with J gene TRBJ1-1; the D is unclear. The germline V and J ends were trimmed by 2 bases and 3 bases, with 7 bases remaining between them. CDR3 length: 13 amino acids. In germline, CDR1 is SGHTA, CDR2 FQGTGA. CDR3 in amino acids: CASSLLLDTEAFF. CDR3 DNA sequence: TGTGCCAGCAGCTTATTACTGGACACTGAAGCTTTCTTT.

V and J are TRBV19 and TRBJ1-2; no firm D call. Germline CDR1 is LNHDA and CDR2 is SQIVND (reference sequence). Trimming left V 3 bases short and J 0 bases short, with 11 bases between. The CDR3 has 15 amino acids. The CDR3 DNA is TGTGCCAGTAGTATGGGCGGACCCTCTAACTATGGCTACACCTTC. Its translation: CASSMGGPSNYGYTF.

This chain uses TRBV21-1 with TRBJ1-6; the table assigns TRBD1, which was not confirmed against the DNA. TRBV21-1 is termed a pseudogene. This CDR3 comprises 13 residues. This CDR3 reads CASSPDRDSPLHF. CDR3 in DNA: TGTGCCAGCAGCCCCGACAGAGATTCACCCCTCCACTTT.

This clone was detected only a few times. The chain uses TRBV5-1 and TRBJ1-5; D gene unclear. Trimming cost V 4 bases and J 7 bases, with 12 bases left between them. CDR3 length equals 13 residues. Germline CDR1 and CDR2: SGHRS and YFSETQ. The CDR3 DNA follows: TGCGCCAGCAGCGAAGGGCCGGGGCAGCCCCAGCATTTT. Translating gives CASSEGPGQPQHF.

This chain joins TRBV29-1 and TRBJ2-7; 7 nucleotides align to TRBD2. The V segment lost 3 bases and the J segment 4 bases; nucleotides outside the gene matches: 0. Germline V gene data show CDR1 as SQVTM and CDR2 as ANQGSEA. The CDR3 runs 11 residues. As DNA, the CDR3 is TGCAGCGTTGAGGGAGGGTACGAGCAGTACTTC. Translated, it gives CSVEGGYEQYF.

The gene calls are TRBV6-2 or TRBV6-3 and TRBJ2-1; D unclear. Germline lookup yields CDR1 MNHEY and CDR2 SVGEGT. The V end lost 4 bases, the J end lost 6 bases, and 19 bases lay between the germline ends. The CDR3 contains 16 residues. CDR3 sequence reads: CASSFPTKTPRNEQFF. CDR3 sequence (DNA): TGTGCCAGCAGTTTTCCCACTAAAACCCCTCGCAATGAGCAGTTCTTC.

V is TRBV4-2 and J is TRBJ1-5; TRBD1 matches 7 bases. Per germline, CDR1 LGHNA and CDR2 YNFKEQ. V shed 4 bases, J shed 0 bases, and the junction held 9 bases outside the gene matches. The CDR3 has 17 amino acids. This CDR3 is CASSRDGGQNSNQPQHF. Here the CDR3 DNA reads TGTGCCAGCAGCCGCGACGGGGGACAGAATAGCAATCAGCCCCAGCATTTT.

The chain joins TRBV5-4 to TRBJ1-1; D uncertain. CDR3 length equals 13 residues. The V gene's germline CDR1 is SGHNT and CDR2 YYREEE (reference sequence). V was pared by 1 base and J by 3 bases, with 7 bases between. This CDR3 is CASSLQRDTEAFF. CDR3 nucleotides: TGTGCCAGCAGCTTGCAGAGGGACACTGAAGCTTTCTTT.

This chain joins TRBV2 and TRBJ2-5, with unresolved D. There are 11 residues in the CDR3. Germline loops: CDR1 SNHLY, CDR2 FYNNEI. Trimming left V 5 bases short and J 5 bases short, with 6 bases between. CDR3 DNA sequence: TGTGCCAGCAGTATCCAGGAGACCCAGTACTTC. It is translated as CASSIQETQYF. Full variable domain (rest looked up from reference TRBV2 and TRBJ2-5): EPEVTQTPSHQVTQMGQEVILRCVPISNHLYFYWYRQILGQKVEFLVSFYNNEISEKSEIFDDQFSVERPDGSNFTLKIRSTKLEDSAMYFCASSIQETQYFGPGTRLLVL.

This chain connects TRBV27 to TRBJ1-5; D is unresolved. From germline, CDR1 is MNHEY and CDR2 SMNVEV (reference sequence). V gave up 3 bases and J gave up 0 bases, with 6 bases separating them. The CDR3 runs 14 residues. For the CDR3, the DNA is TGTGCCAGCAGTTTGGGCAGTAGCAATCAGCCCCAGCATTTT. This codes for CASSLGSSNQPQHF.

The chain joins TRBV4-2 to TRBJ2-2, with 7 nucleotides matching TRBD2. Germline trimming cut 1 base from V and 5 bases from J; bases unmatched to any gene: 13. The CDR3 length is 18 residues. Per germline, CDR1 LGHNA and CDR2 YNFKEQ. The CDR3 DNA reads TGTGCCAGCAGCCAAGCTAAGGTCGGACTAGACTATACCGGGGAGCTGTTTTTT. The encoded protein is CASSQAKVGLDYTGELFF.